These 9 T cell receptor beta chains originate from one sample sequenced in a study of T cells in Graves' hyperthyroidism and ophthalmopathy. RNA transcripts served as the template for amplifying TCR beta CDR3 regions. The TCR CDR3 was amplified in a first-round RT-PCR using the HTBI primer set. TCRdb redid the calling of the multiplex PCR reads with MiXCR, one entry per CDR3 protein. The table includes 300,000 to 500,000 distinct CDR3 sequences, around 14% detected once. The sample consisted of blood. These receptors all stem from a woman aged 30 to 39 with Graves' hyperthyroidism.

The table lists this clonotype with a few counts. This chain connects TRBV20-1 to TRBJ1-1; 11 nucleotides align to TRBD1. Germline CDR1 and CDR2: DFQATT and SNEGSKA (reference sequence). This CDR3 is 14 amino acids long. J was trimmed by 3 bases and V by 1 base; bases with no gene match: 1. For the CDR3, the DNA is TGCAGTGCTAGAGTGGACAGGGGGCACACTGAAGCTTTCTTT. Translation: CSARVDRGHTEAFF.

This clonotype showed up just a few times. V gene TRBV24-1 combines with J gene TRBJ1-2; possible D gene TRBD1, 6 bases. V lost 4 bases and J 5 bases, leaving 10 bases between the germline ends. Germline-derived CDR1 and CDR2 are KGHDR and SFDVKD. This CDR3 contains 13 residues. The chain's CDR3 is CATSDPGTYGYTF. CDR3 bases: TGTGCCACCAGTGACCCCGGGACATATGGCTACACCTTC.

This clonotype was picked up a small number of times. V gene TRBV29-1 combines with J gene TRBJ2-5, with D perhaps matching TRBD2 (5 bases). Trimming removed 2 bases from V and 9 bases from J, with 16 bases in between. Per the germline V gene, CDR1 is SQVTM and CDR2 is ANQGSEA. The CDR3 sequence is 13 residues long. The CDR3 DNA reads as TGCAGCGTTGAACGGGCGGCGGGCGGGCCCCAGTACTTC. It is translated as CSVERAAGGPQYF.

The chain carries TRBV5-8 and TRBJ2-3; D uncertain. Trimming cost V 4 bases and J 2 bases, with 8 bases left between them. The CDR3 contains 13 residues. Per the germline V gene, CDR1 is SGHTS and CDR2 is YDEGEE. CDR3 loop: CASSPDFTDTQYF. CDR3 DNA sequence: TGTGCCAGCAGCCCCGATTTCACAGATACGCAGTATTTT.

This clonotype was observed at least ten times. J is TRBJ1-6 and V is TRBV28, with TRBD1 matching 7 bases. CDR1 and CDR2 (germline): MDHEN, SYDVKM. The CDR3 contains 17 residues. Trimming at V came to 3 bases and at J to 10 bases, leaving 15 bases not matched to a gene. The CDR3 spells CASSFLGTAGLGSPLHF. In nucleotides, the CDR3 is TGTGCCAGCAGTTTTCTTGGGACAGCCGGTTTGGGGTCACCCCTCCACTTT.

The V gene is TRBV7-9, the J gene TRBJ2-7; D gene unclear. This CDR3 region has 13 residues. Germline lookup yields CDR1 SEHNR and CDR2 FQNEAQ (reference sequence). The V gene lost 5 bases and the J gene lost 1 base, with 9 bases spanning the gap. DNA of the CDR3: TGTGCCAGCAGCCTAACAACGTCCTACGAGCAGTACTTC. Protein: CASSLTTSYEQYF.

This clonotype was picked up many times. The chain combines TRBV30 with TRBJ2-3, with D perhaps being TRBD1 or TRBD2 (5 bases each). The CDR3 is 11 amino acids. The germline V gene encodes CDR1 GTSNPN and CDR2 SVGIG (reference sequence). V gave up 3 bases and J gave up 6 bases, with 7 bases separating them. The CDR3 DNA reads TGTGCCTGGAGCGGGGCCGATACGCAGTATTTT. Translation gives CAWSGADTQYF.

This clonotype was seen only a few times. This rearrangement joins TRBV2 to TRBJ1-1, with D perhaps matching TRBD1 (6 bases). The CDR3 extends over 15 amino acids. The V and J ends lost 6 bases and 1 base respectively, with 15 bases between them. The germline gives CDR1 SNHLY, CDR2 FYNNEI. CDR3 amino acids: CASSKTQGWNTEAFF. CDR3 in DNA: TGTGCCAGCAGCAAGACACAGGGATGGAACACTGAAGCTTTCTTT.

The chain recombines TRBV20-1 with TRBJ1-5; 7 bases agree with TRBD1. CDR1 is DFQATT and CDR2 is SNEGSKA in the germline V gene (reference sequence). V dropped 6 bases and J dropped 7; count of bases not matched to a gene: 9. The CDR3 spans 13 residues. The CDR3 region is CSARDSPSQPQHF. DNA for the CDR3: TGCAGTGCCCGGGACAGCCCGTCCCAGCCCCAGCATTTT.